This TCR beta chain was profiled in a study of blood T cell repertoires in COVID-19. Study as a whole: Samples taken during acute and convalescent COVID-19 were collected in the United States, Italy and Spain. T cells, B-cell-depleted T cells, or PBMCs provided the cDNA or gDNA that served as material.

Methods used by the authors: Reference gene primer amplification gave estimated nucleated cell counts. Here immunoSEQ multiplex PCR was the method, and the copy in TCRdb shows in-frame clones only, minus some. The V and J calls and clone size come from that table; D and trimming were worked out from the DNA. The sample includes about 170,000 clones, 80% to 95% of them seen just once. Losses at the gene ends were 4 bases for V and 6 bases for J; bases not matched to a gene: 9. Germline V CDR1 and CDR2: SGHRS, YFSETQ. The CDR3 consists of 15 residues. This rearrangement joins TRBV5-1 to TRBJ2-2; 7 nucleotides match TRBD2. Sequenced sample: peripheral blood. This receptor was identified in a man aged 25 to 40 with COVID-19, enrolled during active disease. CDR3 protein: CASSPGGLGPGELFF. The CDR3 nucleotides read TGCGCCAGCAGCCCCGGCGGACTAGGCCCCGGGGAGCTGTTTTTT.